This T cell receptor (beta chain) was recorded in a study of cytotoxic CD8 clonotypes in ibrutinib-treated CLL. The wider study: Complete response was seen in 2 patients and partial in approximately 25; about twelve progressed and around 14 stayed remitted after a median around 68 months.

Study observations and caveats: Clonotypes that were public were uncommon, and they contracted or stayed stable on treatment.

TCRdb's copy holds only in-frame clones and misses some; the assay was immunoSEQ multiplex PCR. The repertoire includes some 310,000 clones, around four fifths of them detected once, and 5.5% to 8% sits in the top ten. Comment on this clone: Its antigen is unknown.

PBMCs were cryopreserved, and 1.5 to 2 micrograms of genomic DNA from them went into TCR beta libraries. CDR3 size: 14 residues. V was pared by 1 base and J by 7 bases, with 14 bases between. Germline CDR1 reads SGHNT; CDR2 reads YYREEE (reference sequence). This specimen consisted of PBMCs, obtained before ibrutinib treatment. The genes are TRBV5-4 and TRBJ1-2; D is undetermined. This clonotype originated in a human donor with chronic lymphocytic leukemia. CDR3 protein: CASSLSAYQGGYTF. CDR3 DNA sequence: TGTGCCAGCAGCTTGTCGGCATACCAAGGTGGCTACACCTTC.